A selection of T cell receptor beta chains follows, all from one sample in a study of blood T cell repertoires in COVID-19. Repertoires were generated with immunoSEQ multiplex PCR, while TCRdb's copy carries only in-frame clones and drops some. The sample has about 96,000 clones, roughly 83% seen once; the top ten hold 15% to 20%. The sequenced material came from peripheral blood. The receptors were gathered from a woman in her fifties or sixties with acute or convalescent COVID-19. Both conserved end residues are part of each CDR3. D genes are given only for firm matches. Clone size appears in some rows only: once, few, many, or a class for an expanded clone.

abundance,j_gene,d_gene,len,v_gene,CDR3nt,CDR3aa
-,TRBJ2-7,-,18,TRBV5-1,TGCGCCAGCAGCTTAAAGATAGCTAGTCAGGGGGGACGATACGAGCAGTACTTC,CASSLKIASQGGRYEQYF
-,TRBJ1-2,TRBD1,16,TRBV3-1/TRBV3-2,TGTGCCAGCAGCCCCCAGGACAGGGGGCAGCGAAATGGCTACACCTTC,CASSPQDRGQRNGYTF
many,TRBJ2-7,-,13,TRBV7-9,TGTGCCAGCACCTCTGGACGGGGCTACGAGCAGTACTTC,CASTSGRGYEQYF
-,TRBJ1-3,TRBD1,16,TRBV7-2,TGTGCCAGCAGGCCCCCGGACAGGGCATCCGGAAACACCATATATTTT,CASRPPDRASGNTIYF
-,TRBJ1-6,-,16,TRBV4-3,TGCGCCAGCAGCCAAGCATCCGCAGTTTATAATTCACCCCTCCACTTT,CASSQASAVYNSPLHF
-,TRBJ1-1,TRBD1,15,TRBV4-1,TGCGCCAGCAGCCAAGTTATACGGGACAGGGGAGAAGCTTTCTTT,CASSQVIRDRGEAFF
-,TRBJ2-5,-,14,TRBV15,TGTGCCACCTCCGGAGGGTTAAGTGTGGAGACCCAGTACTTC,CATSGGLSVETQYF
-,TRBJ2-5,-,13,TRBV11-2,TGTGCCAGCAGGGTTTCGGGAGCGGAGACCCAGTACTTC,CASRVSGAETQYF
-,TRBJ1-1,-,16,TRBV19,TGTGCCAGTAGTACGGGTAACATGCGAGTGAACACTGAAGCTTTCTTT,CASSTGNMRVNTEAFF
-,TRBJ1-2,-,12,TRBV6-5,TGTGCCAGCATCTGGGGAGAATATGGCTACACCTTC,CASIWGEYGYTF
-,TRBJ2-2,TRBD1,15,TRBV7-8,TGTGCCAGCAGCCTCCTACTGGGACAGCGCGGGGAGCTGTTTTTT,CASSLLLGQRGELFF